Here is one TCR beta chain with its context. This sample is drawn from a study of blood T cell repertoires in COVID-19. Study background: In each case, the material was cDNA or gDNA derived from T cells, B-cell-depleted T cells, or PBMCs.

Libraries were prepared by immunoSEQ multiplex PCR; TCRdb keeps only in-frame clonotypes and omits some of them. The sample yields about 200,000 clones, just under 90% seen once. This CDR3 contains 16 residues. The junction had 13 bases not matched to a gene; V was cut back by 4 bases and J by 9 bases. CDR1 LGHNA and CDR2 YSLEER come from the germline V gene. The J gene is TRBJ2-1, the V gene TRBV4-3, with 9 bases fitting TRBD1. The TCR sequence derives from a man younger than 45 who had recovered from COVID-19. The sample comprised PBMCs or T cells enriched from blood (not recorded which). CDR3 region: CASSRHGDRDLGEQFF. The CDR3 region has the DNA TGCGCCAGCAGCCGCCATGGGGACAGGGATCTGGGTGAGCAGTTCTTC.